The 18 T cell receptor beta chains below come from one sample, sequenced in a study of cytomegalovirus exposure and HLA in healthy donors. This PCR relied on a set of 60 Vbeta primers and 13 Jbeta primers. Clones were sequenced by immunoSEQ multiplex PCR, and TCRdb holds only the in-frame ones, with some missing. The sample records around 150,000 clones, 76% being singletons. Sequencing input: PBMCs. The receptors stem from a man aged 40-49 years in good health and CMV-seronegative.

This chain joins TRBV6-1 and TRBJ1-2; D gene ambiguous. CDR3 length equals 14 residues. The germline V gene encodes CDR1 MNHNS and CDR2 SASEGT. V dropped 4 bases and J dropped 8 bases, with 17 bases sitting between them. CDR3 residues: CASSARPTSNGYTF. The CDR3 DNA follows: TGTGCCAGCAGTGCTCGCCCAACTTCGAACGGCTACACCTTC.

The CDR3 sequence: CSVEGDEGTEAFF. The CDR3 bases are TGCAGCGTCGAGGGGGATGAAGGGACTGAAGCTTTCTTT. This rearrangement joins TRBV29-1 to TRBJ1-1, with D possibly being TRBD1 (6 bases). This CDR3 spans 13 amino acids. Trimming stripped 6 bases from V and 5 bases from J, with 16 bases between. Looked up from germline, CDR1 is SQVTM and CDR2 is ANQGSEA.

The V call is TRBV10-3, the J call TRBJ1-1; D is unclear. From germline, CDR1 is ENHRY and CDR2 SYGVKD. V lost 2 bases, J lost 1 base, and 8 bases lay in between. CDR3 length: 14 residues. CDR3 sequence: CAISEAGQNTEAFF. The CDR3 DNA follows: TGTGCCATCAGTGAGGCTGGGCAGAACACTGAAGCTTTCTTT.

This chain joins TRBV27 and TRBJ2-5; D is perhaps TRBD1 (6 bases). V lost 6 bases to trimming and J lost 5 bases, with 19 bases between them. Per the germline V gene, CDR1 is MNHEY and CDR2 is SMNVEV (reference sequence). The CDR3 extends over 15 amino acids. DNA for the CDR3: TGTGCCAGCAGCCTCATGGGCAGGGGTTGGGAGACCCAGTACTTC. It encodes CASSLMGRGWETQYF.

A few counts support this clone. The CDR3 spells CASSLVPGGETQYF. In DNA form, the CDR3 reads TGTGCCAGCAGCTTAGTCCCGGGCGGGGAGACCCAGTACTTC. The chain employs TRBV7-8 and TRBJ2-5; a weak D match, TRBD2 (5 bases). Germline-derived CDR1 and CDR2 are SGHVS and FQNEAQ. The CDR3 consists of 14 residues. V lost 1 base and J lost 5, with 11 bases in between.

The chain joins TRBV10-3 to TRBJ2-7; no clear D gene. Trimming left V 10 bases short and J 3 bases short, with 13 bases between. CDR3 length equals 12 residues. Germline V gene lookup returns CDR1 ENHRY and CDR2 SYGVKD. CDR3 nucleotides: TGTGCCAGCGCTCGGGTCGTCTACGAGCAGTACTTC. This gives the protein CASARVVYEQYF.

The chain joins TRBV9 to TRBJ2-1; no definite D call. Germline CDR1 is SGDLS and CDR2 is YYNGEE. Between the trimmed V and J ends, which lost 0 bases and 5 bases, there was a span of 9 bases. CDR3 length equals 14 residues. CDR3 amino acids: CASSVESAHNEQFF. The CDR3, as DNA: TGTGCCAGCAGCGTAGAAAGCGCTCACAATGAGCAGTTCTTC.

The V and J genes are TRBV9 and TRBJ2-2; a weak D match, TRBD2 (6 bases). This CDR3 is built from 15 residues. The germline gives CDR1 SGDLS, CDR2 YYNGEE. The V end was cut by 1 base, the J end by 1 base, with 8 bases between. CDR3 residues: CASSVWRGNTGELFF. CDR3 DNA: TGTGCCAGCAGCGTATGGAGGGGGAACACCGGGGAGCTGTTTTTT.

The rearrangement joins TRBV7-2 to TRBJ2-3, with 8 bases identical to TRBD2. This CDR3 has 16 amino acids. The junction had 10 bases not matched to a gene; V was cut back by 6 bases and J by 2 bases. Germline V CDR1 and CDR2: SGHTA, FQGNSA. The CDR3 spells CASRPSGGGHTDTQYF. CDR3 coding DNA: TGTGCCAGCAGACCAAGTGGCGGGGGGCACACAGATACGCAGTATTTT.

This chain links TRBV10-3 with TRBJ2-1; 11 nucleotides line up with TRBD1. The CDR3 consists of 16 residues. J lost 10 bases, V lost 6 bases, and 14 bases had no gene match. Germline CDR1 ENHRY, CDR2 SYGVKD. CDR3: CAIRILDRGPFFEQFF. CDR3 nucleotide sequence: TGTGCCATCAGGATATTGGACAGGGGGCCCTTCTTCGAGCAGTTCTTC.

The V gene is TRBV9, the J gene TRBJ2-1, with 8 bases that match TRBD2. Germline CDR1 reads SGDLS; CDR2 reads YYNGEE. The junction had 10 bases not matched to a gene; V was cut back by 4 bases and J by 10 bases. CDR3 length: 14 amino acids. CDR3 DNA: TGTGCCAGCAGCCCCGGCGGGGGGTTATGGGAGCAGTTCTTC. As protein: CASSPGGGLWEQFF. Together with reference TRBV9 and TRBJ2-1, the CDR3 gives the full variable domain: DSGVTQTPKHLITATGQRVTLRCSPRSGDLSVYWYQQSLDQGLQFLIQYYNGEERAKGNILERFSAQQFPDLHSELNLSSLELGDSALYFCASSPGGGLWEQFFGPGTRLTVL.

The chain joins TRBV19 to TRBJ2-2; D is perhaps TRBD1 (6 bases). From germline, CDR1 is LNHDA and CDR2 SQIVND (reference sequence). Trimming left V 5 bases short and J 4 bases short, with 17 bases between. This CDR3 contains 16 residues. This CDR3 is CASSYQGPLSTGELFF. The DNA for the CDR3 is TGTGCCAGTAGTTACCAGGGGCCTTTGAGCACCGGGGAGCTGTTTTTT.

This chain uses TRBV7-3 with TRBJ2-2, with TRBD2 matching 10 bases. The CDR3 has 16 amino acids. Trimming at V came to 5 bases and at J to 1 base, leaving 4 bases not matched to a gene. The germline CDR1 and CDR2 sequences are SGHTA and FQGTGA. The CDR3 loop is CASSPPSGGNTGELFF. Written as DNA, the CDR3 is TGTGCCAGCAGCCCGCCTAGCGGGGGGAACACCGGGGAGCTGTTTTTT.

The chain carries TRBV10-3 and TRBJ2-1; weak D call: TRBD1 (5 bases). Germline V lookup: CDR1 ENHRY, CDR2 SYGVKD. The CDR3 length is 16 residues. Trimming left V 0 bases short and J 6 bases short, with 15 bases between. CDR3 sequence (DNA): TGTGCCATCAGTGAGTCTCTGGGGCTTAATACCAATGAGCAGTTCTTC. Translation: CAISESLGLNTNEQFF.

The chain joins TRBV27 to TRBJ2-7, with TRBD2 matching over 10 bases. CDR1 and CDR2 from the germline V gene are MNHEY and SMNVEV (reference sequence). Unmatched junction bases numbered 9, after V lost 6 bases and J lost 4 bases. The CDR3 runs 15 residues. This chain's CDR3 is CASSRSGGASYEQYF. Here the CDR3 DNA reads TGTGCCAGCAGCCGGAGCGGGGGGGCCTCATACGAGCAGTACTTC.

The chain joins TRBV19 to TRBJ1-2, with 8 bases fitting TRBD1. The CDR3 consists of 18 residues. The germline V gene encodes CDR1 LNHDA and CDR2 SQIVND (reference sequence). V trimming: 7 bases; J trimming: 2 bases; junction bases outside the gene matches: 18. The CDR3 region has the DNA TGTGCCAGTATCGGATCCTCAAATCCTGCAGGGGGCAACTATGGCTACACCTTC. It specifies CASIGSSNPAGGNYGYTF.

The rearrangement links TRBV18 to TRBJ2-5, with a tentative D call TRBD1 (5 bases). The CDR3 sequence is 14 residues long. Germline V gene sequence: CDR1 KGHSH, CDR2 LQKENI. The germline V and J ends were trimmed by 4 bases and 4 bases, with 13 bases remaining between them. The CDR3 DNA follows: TGTGCCAGCTCACGCCAGGGTCCCCCAGAGACCCAGTACTTC. The encoded protein is CASSRQGPPETQYF.

This clone was observed a handful of times. The chain joins TRBV2 to TRBJ1-6; a weak D match, TRBD1 (5 bases). The V gene's germline CDR1 is SNHLY and CDR2 FYNNEI. Trimming stripped 5 bases from V and 9 bases from J, with 11 bases between. The length of the CDR3 is 13 residues. Here the CDR3 reads CASSSEGSSPLHF. In nucleotides, the CDR3 is TGTGCCAGCAGTTCGGAGGGGAGTTCACCCCTCCACTTT.